The TCR beta chain described here comes from a study of blood T cell repertoires in COVID-19. Study context: PBMCs, B-cell-depleted T cells, or T cells were the source of the cDNA or gDNA that made up the material.

Here immunoSEQ multiplex PCR was the method, and the copy in TCRdb shows in-frame clones only, minus some. The sample yields 200,000 to 250,000 clones, roughly 80% seen once. The table lists this clone with a few counts. Sequencing used peripheral blood. The sequence derives from a woman in her forties or fifties with acute or convalescent COVID-19.

The CDR3 bases are TGTGCCAGCAGGGGACAGCACCAAGAGACCCAGTACTTC. Its translation is CASRGQHQETQYF. The chain uses TRBV6-6 and TRBJ2-5, with 7 bases aligning to TRBD1. This CDR3 has 13 residues. Unmatched junction bases numbered 1, after V lost 6 bases and J lost 0 bases. Per germline, CDR1 MNHNY and CDR2 SVGAGI (reference sequence).